The entry below describes one T cell receptor beta chain. The specificity of this receptor is unknown. Nothing much larger sits one base from this clone, and base qualities are not available. The library was prepared using the immunoSEQ multiplex PCR assay. For the multiplex PCR, a mixture combining 60 forward primers for TCR Vbeta segments and 13 reverse primers for TCR Jbeta segments was used. A multiplex PCR assay on genomic DNA amplified the CDR3 region of rearranged TCR beta genes. On the Illumina HiSeq System, the amplified TCR beta libraries were sequenced as 87-base-pair reads. Processing in the source paper ran as follows. Across the 700 or so repertoires, a later analysis counted roughly 84 million unique TCR beta chains, roughly 11 million of which were shared by at least two donors. Raw reads were error-corrected and collapsed into unique sequences with a nearest-neighbor algorithm that merged closely related sequences to remove PCR and sequencing errors. V, D and J gene segments were assigned by aligning CDR3 sequences to IMGT reference sequences. Each retained sequence needed at least a six-nucleotide match to both a V gene segment and a J gene segment. Rearrangements were called productive when the CDR3 lacked stop codons and stayed in frame with V and J; all others were non-productive. Following IMGT convention, CDR3 was defined as the stretch from the second conserved V-encoded cysteine to the conserved J-encoded phenylalanine. Sequences without an unambiguous match to a single V gene segment were excluded from the earlier analysis of about 600 of the donors. In an earlier analysis of several hundred of the donors, V segments were called functional above 56.7% productive rearrangements and were called segregating when the between-donor standard deviation exceeded 5%. A statistical classification framework was developed to diagnose cytomegalovirus status using the catalog of TCR beta chain sequences. In a later analysis, TCR nucleotide sequences were compared against IMGT/GENE-DB human TR gene sequences so that V and J genes could be assigned. The TCRdist pipeline was used in a later analysis to assign CDR3 sequences and most-parsimonious VDJ recombination scenarios. In a later analysis, every TCR beta chain was defined by the combination of its CDR3 amino acid sequence and its V-gene family, and reads without a unique V-gene family were dropped. As a way to deal with suspected cross-contamination and a sequencing artifact, a later analysis dropped 450 to 700 nucleotide sequences that were highly shared and had low generation probability. For each public chain, a later analysis derived a clonal expansion index from normalized ranks of inferred template counts within each repertoire. A later analysis computed generation probabilities with a VDJ recombination model fitted to out-of-frame rearrangements, and checked the results against IGoR. Hypergeometric tests were used in a later analysis to score TCR-TCR, TCR-HLA and TCR-CMV co-occurrence, with a repertoire-size bias correction applied to the TCR pairs. A later analysis estimated false discovery rates by permuting HLA or CMV assignments 20 times. In a later analysis, co-occurring TCRs were grouped with DBSCAN, and TCRdist sequence similarity was added when clustering was performed within HLA-allele-positive subsets. Repertoires with fewer than 30,000 or more than 120,000 public chains were left out of co-occurrence clustering, as were five repertoires with anomalous nucleotide sharing. As stored in TCRdb, this immuneACCESS dataset retains in-frame rearrangements with V and J assigned. A fraction of the clones does not appear; measured against another copy, unresolved V genes explain less than half of the discrepancy, and the remainder lacks a known reason. D and trimming come from the DNA, and the V and J calls and clone size come from that table. This sample holds around 80,000 clones; about 75% were observed only once. The ten biggest clones cover 5.5% to 7.5% of the sample.

The cohort consisted of approximately 690 healthy bone marrow donors. At the time of sampling, all cohort members were nominally healthy, though unrecorded immune exposures were likely present. The donor tested CMV seronegative, placing the donor among the 352 seronegative members of the cohort. Each donor provided a peripheral blood sample, and peripheral blood mononuclear cells were used for TCR beta sequencing. The Qiagen DNeasy Blood Extraction Kit was used to extract genomic DNA from the blood cell samples. These data belong to a study of cytomegalovirus exposure and HLA in healthy donors (dated by TCRdb to 2016 to 2017). For context, the study as a whole: In an earlier analysis of some 610 of the donors, about 260 Gb of sequence data and roughly 100 million unique TCR beta sequences from 180 million or so T cells were reported. Roughly 290 gigabases of sequencing data and roughly 81 million unique TCR sequences made up an early release that covered 500 to 700 HLA-typed donors. Of the roughly 400 genotyped donors, approximately 83% fell in the genetic ancestry cluster associated with self-reported Caucasian donors. The study aimed to test whether signatures of past pathogen exposure could be identified by cataloging public T cell receptors. The T cell repertoires of 670 or so subjects were profiled by immunosequencing and related to cytomegalovirus serostatus. A separate validation cohort of about 110 different subjects was used in addition to the roughly 720-subject first cohort. High-throughput TCR immunosequencing, statistical association of individual TCRs with disease status, and machine learning were combined to predict cytomegalovirus infection status. To study patterns of TCR occurrence, a later analysis re-analyzed previously published TCR beta repertoires from 650 to 750 donors and added high-resolution HLA genotyping. In the later analysis, no new phenotypic data were used to find candidate immune exposures; instead, reliance was placed on TCR beta sequences and their occurrence across donors. To decide whether each TCR beta V gene segment behaved as functional or pseudogenic, an earlier analysis of nearly 600 of the donors relied on high-throughput TCR beta sequencing. Donor age, sex, ethnicity and CMV serostatus were collected together with the repertoire data. In a later genetic analysis, genome-wide SNP genotypes for 398 of the 666 donors were used, and that subset was treated as a discovery cohort. Every discovery cohort repertoire had been produced on one sequencing platform. Both class I and class II loci were covered by HLA typing, at four-digit resolution. Typing coverage varied by locus: about 620-630 donors for A, B, C, DRB1 and DQB1; approximately 520 for DQA1; about 570 for DPA1; roughly 450 for DPB1. Because of strong linkage in the cohort, 4 to 6 DR-DQ haplotypes were treated as single units for association and clustering. Across around 400 genotyped donors of the cohort, an average of approximately 240,000 unique TCR beta nucleotide sequences per donor were sequenced, and approximately 19% of those sequences were non-productive. What the research found in general, with its limitations: Most CMV-associated TCR beta chains appeared to be HLA-restricted in a later analysis, and the HLA associations seemed to be driven largely by CMV exposure. Some 16 rarely observed V segments, including chromosome 9 orphons, were excluded from the earlier analysis of almost 600 of the donors because counts were too low. The authors suggested that the approach could potentially be extended to other disease states and immunological phenotypes. A further reported finding was that TCR beta sequences accurately predicted the HLA-A and HLA-B alleles for most subjects in the first cohort. Roughly uniform sequencing depth across donors was assumed in presence/absence analyses, although this assumption may not hold. In a later analysis, more than 15,000 TCR beta sequences were associated with specific HLA alleles at a false discovery rate of 0.05. An earlier analysis of 450 to 750 of the donors showed that most TCR beta V segments appeared in productive rearrangements either about 87% or about 30% of the time, which broadly matched IMGT annotations. Compared with equally common non-associated chains, HLA-associated TCR beta chains in a later analysis were more clonally expanded and had lower generation probabilities. A later analysis found that TCR association rates varied across HLA loci, with DRB1 alleles showing the most associated TCRs and HLA-C alleles the fewest. The classifier was reported to diagnose cytomegalovirus status with high specificity and sensitivity in both the original and validation cohorts. Several of the top co-occurrence clusters appeared to be linked to parvovirus B19, influenza, CMV and Epstein-Barr virus, according to a later analysis. Linkage disequilibrium might explain the correlated functional status among segregating V segments, but an unknown experimental factor could not be ruled out. The sequencing pipeline was judged likely to have produced a cluster of highly shared sequence variants as a technical artifact. This cohort had only TCR beta chains sequenced, and the lack of alpha or paired-chain data limited which features could be detected. For the cohort, immune exposure information was limited to CMV serostatus. In vitro tests confirmed that a few of the cytomegalovirus-associated TCR beta chains recognize cytomegalovirus antigens. Across donors, most TCR sequences were observed very rarely, whereas some public TCRs were present in many individuals. In the study, approximately 160 TCR beta chains were listed as associated with cytomegalovirus. When HLA alleles, especially DR and DQ, strongly co-occurred, attributing TCR associations to individual alleles was difficult. A later genetic analysis associated a missense DCLRE1C variant with V-gene and J-gene trimming of TCR beta chains, and an independent cohort replicated the association. Because HLA typing was unavailable for some donors at each locus, only the typed subset was used in association tests. Compared with the approximately 700-donor mean, donors in an Asian-associated ancestry cluster had fewer N-insertions in productive TCRs, according to a later genetic analysis.

This TCR was sampled from a female donor in good health and CMV-seronegative. Material for sequencing was PBMCs.

In nucleotide form, the sequence is TGTGCCAGCAGCCGAGGGTCCCCCTATGGCTACACCTTC. It translates as CASSRGSPYGYTF. The chain is made from TRBV7-2 and TRBJ1-2, with the identity of the D gene unclear. Via the germline V gene, CDR1 is SGHTA and CDR2 FQGNSA. Relative to germline, V is 5 bases shorter and J is 4 bases shorter, with 11 bases between their ends. There are 13 amino acids in the CDR3, from cysteine to phenylalanine inclusive. Left in the record is the CDR3 DNA by itself, 39 bases read in frame from the first base.